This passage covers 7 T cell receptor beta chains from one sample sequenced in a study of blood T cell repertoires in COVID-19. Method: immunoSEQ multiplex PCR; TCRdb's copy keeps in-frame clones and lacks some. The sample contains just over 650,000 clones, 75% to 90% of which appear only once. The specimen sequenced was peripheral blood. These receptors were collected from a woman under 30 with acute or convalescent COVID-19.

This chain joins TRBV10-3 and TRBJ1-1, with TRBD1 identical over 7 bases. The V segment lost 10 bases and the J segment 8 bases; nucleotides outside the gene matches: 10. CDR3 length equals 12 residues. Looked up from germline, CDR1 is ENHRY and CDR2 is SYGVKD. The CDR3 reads CATRTGPQEAFF. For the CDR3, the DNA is TGTGCCACCAGGACAGGCCCACAAGAAGCTTTCTTT.

CDR3 sequence reads: CASSILRNYGYTF. CDR3 sequence (DNA): TGTGCCAGTAGTATCCTCAGAAACTATGGCTACACCTTC. The chain carries TRBV19 and TRBJ1-2; D gene uncertain. Germline V gene lookup returns CDR1 LNHDA and CDR2 SQIVND (reference sequence). With 3 bases removed from V and 2 bases from J, the gap between germline ends came to 7 bases. The length of the CDR3 is 13 residues.

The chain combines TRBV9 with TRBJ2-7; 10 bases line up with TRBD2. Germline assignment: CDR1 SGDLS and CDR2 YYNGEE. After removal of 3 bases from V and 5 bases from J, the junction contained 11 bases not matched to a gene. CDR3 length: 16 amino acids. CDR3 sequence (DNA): TGTGCCAGCAGCGAAGACAAGCGGGGGGGCAGCCACGAGCAGTACTTC. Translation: CASSEDKRGGSHEQYF.

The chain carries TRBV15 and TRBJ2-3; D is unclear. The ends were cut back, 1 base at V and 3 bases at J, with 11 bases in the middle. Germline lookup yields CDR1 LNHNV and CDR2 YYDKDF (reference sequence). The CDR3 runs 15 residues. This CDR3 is CATSRAFRLTDTQYF. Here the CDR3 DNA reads TGTGCCACCAGCAGAGCCTTTCGACTTACAGATACGCAGTATTTT.

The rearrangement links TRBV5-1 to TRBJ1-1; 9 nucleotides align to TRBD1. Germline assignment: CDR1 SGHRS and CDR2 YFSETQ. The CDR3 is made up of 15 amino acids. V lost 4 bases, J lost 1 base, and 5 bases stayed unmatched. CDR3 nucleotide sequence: TGCGCCAGCAGCCGGACAGGGGCCGAGAACACTGAAGCTTTCTTT. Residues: CASSRTGAENTEAFF.

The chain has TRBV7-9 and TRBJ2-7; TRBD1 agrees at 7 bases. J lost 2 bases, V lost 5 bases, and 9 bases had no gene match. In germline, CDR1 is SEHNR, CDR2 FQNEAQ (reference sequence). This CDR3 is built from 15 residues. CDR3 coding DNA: TGTGCCAGCAGCCCTCAGGGGGTTTCTGCCTACGAGCAGTACTTC. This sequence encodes CASSPQGVSAYEQYF.

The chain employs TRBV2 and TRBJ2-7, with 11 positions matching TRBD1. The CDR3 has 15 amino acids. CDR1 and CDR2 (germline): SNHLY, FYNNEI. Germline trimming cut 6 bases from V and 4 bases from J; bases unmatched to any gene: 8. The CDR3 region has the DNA TGTGCCAGCAGGTCAACGGGGACAGGGGGTTACGAGCAGTACTTC. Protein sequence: CASRSTGTGGYEQYF.